The next 22 T cell receptor beta chains were all read from a single sample in a study of patients and donors after allogeneic stem cell transplantation. MiXCR was run by TCRdb on the RT-PCR reads, yielding one entry per CDR3 protein. This table holds about a million distinct CDR3 sequences, under 20% found once. Sequencing was performed on blood, either unsorted or a sorted T cell fraction (not recorded which). These receptors all come from a human donor who was either an allogeneic HSCT recipient or a stem cell or donor lymphocyte infusion donor (not recorded which). It is not recorded whose cells these are; they may come from a transplant donor.

This clonotype turned up a few times. The chain uses TRBV10-3 and TRBJ2-5; D unresolved. Germline-derived CDR1 and CDR2 are ENHRY and SYGVKD. The length of the CDR3 is 14 residues. Trimming removed 3 bases from V and 2 bases from J, with 10 bases in between. In nucleotides, the CDR3 is TGTGCCATCAGTGAAGGGTTCAGTCAAGAGACCCAGTACTTC. It encodes CAISEGFSQETQYF.

This sequence joins TRBV20-1 and TRBJ2-5; 8 bases agree with TRBD2. The length of the CDR3 is 14 residues. The germline CDR1 and CDR2 sequences are DFQATT and SNEGSKA (reference sequence). The V gene end was trimmed by 5 bases and the J gene end by 5 bases; junction bases not matched to a gene: 10. The CDR3 DNA is TGCAGTGCTGGGCCCGGGACTAGGGGTGAGACCCAGTACTTC. Protein: CSAGPGTRGETQYF.

V usage is TRBV25-1 and J usage is TRBJ1-1; weak D call: TRBD1 (5 bases). This CDR3 has 15 residues. The germline V and J ends were trimmed by 7 bases and 3 bases, with 18 bases remaining between them. CDR1 is MGHDK, CDR2 SYGVNS, per germline. The CDR3 DNA reads as TGTGCCAGCACAGGACACTCTTTGGGGGACACTGAAGCTTTCTTT. Protein product: CASTGHSLGDTEAFF.

This clonotype has at least ten counts. This chain uses TRBV13 with TRBJ2-1; the D gene could be TRBD1 or TRBD2 (6 bases each). Trimming stripped 1 base from V and 4 bases from J, with 14 bases between. The CDR3 covers 16 residues. Germline V lookup: CDR1 PRHDT, CDR2 FYEKMQ (reference sequence). The CDR3 here is CASSLEVKGGYNEQFF. The CDR3 region has the DNA TGTGCCAGCAGCTTAGAGGTGAAGGGGGGATACAATGAGCAGTTCTTC.

This clonotype was detected a few times. The chain has TRBV24-1 and TRBJ2-2; no clear D gene. The CDR3 covers 13 residues. The V end was cut by 5 bases, the J end by 10 bases, with 13 bases between. The germline V gene has CDR1 KGHDR and CDR2 SFDVKD. The CDR3 here is CATSGASWEELFF. CDR3 sequence (DNA): TGTGCCACCAGTGGCGCCAGTTGGGAGGAGCTGTTTTTT.

The rearrangement joins TRBV12-3 or TRBV12-4 to TRBJ1-1, with D possibly matching TRBD1 (6 bases). The V end was cut by 5 bases, the J end by 7 bases, with 17 bases between. The CDR3 is 14 residues long. The CDR3 sequence is CASSPRGGLNEAFF. The DNA for the CDR3 is TGTGCCAGCAGTCCCCGGGGGGGGCTTAATGAAGCTTTCTTT.

The genes are TRBV20-1 and TRBJ2-7, with 7 bases aligning to TRBD1. V gave up 3 bases and J gave up 6 bases; unmatched junction bases: 11. The CDR3 extends over 14 amino acids. The V gene's germline CDR1 is DFQATT and CDR2 SNEGSKA (reference sequence). The CDR3 nucleotides are TGCAGTGCTAGTTTGGGACAGAGTTTGAGCGAGCAGTACTTC. As protein: CSASLGQSLSEQYF.

At least ten counts were recorded for this clonotype. The chain recombines TRBV10-3 with TRBJ1-2; TRBD1 matches 7 bases. Germline CDR1 is ENHRY and CDR2 is SYGVKD. This CDR3 has 14 residues. Germline trimming cut 6 bases from V and 2 bases from J; bases unmatched to any gene: 6. The CDR3 region has the DNA TGTGCCATCAGAGCGGACAGGACAAACTATGGCTACACCTTC. It is translated as CAIRADRTNYGYTF.

V and J are TRBV7-3 and TRBJ2-2; TRBD2 agrees at 11 bases. Trimming took 5 bases from V and 7 from J; bases not matched to a gene: 9. The CDR3 extends over 16 amino acids. Germline CDR1 and CDR2: SGHTA and FQGTGA. The CDR3 reads CASSELAGGLHGELFF. CDR3 nucleotide sequence: TGTGCCAGCAGCGAGCTAGCGGGGGGCTTACACGGGGAGCTGTTTTTT.

The J gene is TRBJ1-2, the V gene TRBV18, with a tentative D call TRBD1 (6 bases). CDR1 is KGHSH and CDR2 is LQKENI in the germline V gene. The germline V and J ends were trimmed by 4 bases and 4 bases, with 13 bases remaining between them. The CDR3 runs 14 residues. CDR3 nucleotides: TGTGCCAGCTCACTACAGGGTGATGGCTATGGCTACACCTTC. Translating it yields CASSLQGDGYGYTF.

In its sample, this clonotype was seen a few times. The J gene is TRBJ1-2, the V gene TRBV30; 8 bases align to TRBD1. Germline values: CDR1 GTSNPN, CDR2 SVGIG (reference sequence). The CDR3 length is 15 residues. Unmatched junction bases numbered 7, after V lost 0 bases and J lost 4 bases. The CDR3 sequence: CAWSVRTGRSYGYTF. CDR3 sequence (DNA): TGTGCCTGGAGTGTAAGGACAGGGCGATCCTATGGCTACACCTTC.

This clonotype was seen only a few times. The rearrangement uses TRBV25-1 and TRBJ2-7; the match to TRBD1 covers 8 bases. V gave up 3 bases and J gave up 3 bases; unmatched junction bases: 7. Germline V gives CDR1 MGHDK, CDR2 SYGVNS. The CDR3 runs 15 residues. The CDR3 here is CASSDGTGVRYEQYF. In nucleotides, the CDR3 is TGTGCCAGCAGTGACGGGACAGGAGTGCGCTACGAGCAGTACTTC.

CDR3 in amino acids: CASSFNEPGTGAYEQYF. DNA for the CDR3: TGTGCCAGCAGTTTCAACGAACCAGGGACAGGGGCCTACGAGCAGTACTTC. V is TRBV2 and J is TRBJ2-7; 10 positions match TRBD1. CDR3 size: 17 residues. Germline trimming cut 5 bases from V and 2 bases from J; bases unmatched to any gene: 12. In germline, CDR1 is SNHLY, CDR2 FYNNEI.

About this clonotype: Possible read error: a much larger clone is one base away. This chain uses TRBV6-2 or TRBV6-3 with TRBJ2-6; the D is unclear. Germline V gives CDR1 MNHEY, CDR2 SVGEGT. The CDR3 covers 15 residues. The DNA of the CDR3 is TGTGCCAGCAGTTTCTCCGGCTCTGGGGTCAACGTCCTGACTTTC. Protein product: CASSFSGSGVNVLTF.

The chain combines TRBV29-1 with TRBJ2-3; 7 positions agree with TRBD2. Germline trimming cut 4 bases from V and 3 bases from J; bases unmatched to any gene: 7. The CDR3 is made up of 14 amino acids. Germline CDR1 is SQVTM and CDR2 is ANQGSEA. The CDR3 nucleotides read TGCAGCGTTGTACTCGGGGGGACTACAGATACGCAGTATTTT. This codes for CSVVLGGTTDTQYF.

This clonotype was detected a few times. DNA for the CDR3: TGCGCCAGCAGCCAATTGCTAGCGGCCTCCTACAATGAGCAGTTCTTC. Translation: CASSQLLAASYNEQFF. The rearrangement uses TRBV4-1 and TRBJ2-1, with 7 bases lining up with TRBD2. Losses at the gene ends were 2 bases for V and 0 bases for J; bases not matched to a gene: 4. Germline CDR1 and CDR2: MGHRA and YSYEKL. This CDR3 spans 16 amino acids.

In this sample, this clonotype turned up a few times. V gene TRBV3-1 combines with J gene TRBJ1-1; no clear D gene. Per the germline V gene, CDR1 is LGHDT and CDR2 is YNNKEL (reference sequence). The CDR3 runs to 17 residues. V gave up 0 bases and J gave up 0 bases, with 14 bases separating them. This CDR3 is CASSQEAARKMNTEAFF. The CDR3 DNA is TGTGCCAGCAGCCAAGAGGCAGCGAGAAAAATGAACACTGAAGCTTTCTTT. Based on the CDR3 plus reference TRBV3-1 and TRBJ1-1, the full variable domain is DTAVSQTPKYLVTQMGNDKSIKCEQNLGHDTMYWYKQDSKKFLKIMFSYNNKELIINETVPNRFSPKSPDKAHLNLHINSLELGDSAVYFCASSQEAARKMNTEAFFGQGTRLTVV.

This sequence joins TRBV5-6 and TRBJ1-5, with D tentatively TRBD1 (6 bases). V was shortened by 4 bases and J by 0 bases, with 14 bases between the two germline ends. Germline CDR1 is SGHDT and CDR2 is YYEEEE. The CDR3 consists of 16 residues. CDR3 in amino acids: CASSLQGAYSNQPQHF. The CDR3 DNA is TGTGCCAGCAGCCTACAGGGCGCCTATAGCAATCAGCCCCAGCATTTT.

This chain links TRBV6-5 with TRBJ2-3, with a possible D match to TRBD1 (5 bases). Germline CDR1 is MNHEY and CDR2 is SVGAGI. Trimming cost V 0 bases and J 2 bases, with 6 bases left between them. The CDR3 extends over 14 amino acids. The CDR3 reads CASSYSTATDTQYF. The CDR3 DNA follows: TGTGCCAGCAGTTACTCGACAGCCACAGATACGCAGTATTTT.

The chain couples TRBV6-5 to TRBJ2-3; tentatively, D is TRBD1 (5 bases). Germline V lookup: CDR1 MNHEY, CDR2 SVGAGI. With 1 base removed from V and 0 bases from J, the gap between germline ends came to 11 bases. This CDR3 has 16 amino acids. For the CDR3, the DNA is TGTGCCAGCAGTTACTGGGGTCAGGGCAGCACAGATACGCAGTATTTT. Translation: CASSYWGQGSTDTQYF.

This clonotype was seen only a few times. This chain connects TRBV6-1 to TRBJ1-5; no clear D. The ends were cut back, 5 bases at V and 5 bases at J, with 13 bases in the middle. Germline V CDR1 and CDR2: MNHNS, SASEGT. The CDR3 contains 14 residues. The chain's CDR3 is CASSKSQWYQPQHF. In DNA, the CDR3 is TGTGCCAGCAGTAAGTCGCAGTGGTATCAGCCCCAGCATTTT.

This rearrangement joins TRBV12-3 or TRBV12-4 to TRBJ2-1, with D maybe TRBD2 (6 bases). The V and J ends lost 3 bases and 6 bases respectively, with 15 bases between them. This CDR3 spans 15 amino acids. CDR3: CASSFLASFVNEQFF. Written as DNA, the CDR3 is TGTGCCAGCAGTTTCCTAGCGTCGTTTGTCAATGAGCAGTTCTTC.